The source of this T cell receptor beta chain is a study of T cell therapy after organ transplantation. About the research overall: Responders numbered eight and nonresponders two among some ten patients.

General study results and limits: Nonresponder repertoires showed strong pretherapy expansions, barely changing post-therapy. Concurrent antirejection and antiviral drugs remain unassessed confounders.

Concerning this clone itself: Its antigen is not identified.

The length of the CDR3 is 15 residues. V was clipped by 8 bases and J by 4 bases; unmatched bases: 14. The germline CDR1 and CDR2 sequences are MNHNS and SASEGT. Only in-frame clones appear in the TCRdb table, and some are missing; sequencing was by immunoSEQ multiplex PCR. Among 2,100 or so clones listed, roughly nine tenths were seen once. This specimen consisted of CD8+ T cells from blood, obtained before autologous CMV-specific T cell therapy. This chain uses TRBV6-1 with TRBJ2-7, with 7 bases fitting TRBD2. The receptor's source is a human patient who had received a solid organ transplant and had CMV disease. The CDR3 spells CASRGVRERLYEQYF. In DNA form, the CDR3 reads TGTGCCAGCCGAGGAGTGCGGGAGAGATTATACGAGCAGTACTTC.